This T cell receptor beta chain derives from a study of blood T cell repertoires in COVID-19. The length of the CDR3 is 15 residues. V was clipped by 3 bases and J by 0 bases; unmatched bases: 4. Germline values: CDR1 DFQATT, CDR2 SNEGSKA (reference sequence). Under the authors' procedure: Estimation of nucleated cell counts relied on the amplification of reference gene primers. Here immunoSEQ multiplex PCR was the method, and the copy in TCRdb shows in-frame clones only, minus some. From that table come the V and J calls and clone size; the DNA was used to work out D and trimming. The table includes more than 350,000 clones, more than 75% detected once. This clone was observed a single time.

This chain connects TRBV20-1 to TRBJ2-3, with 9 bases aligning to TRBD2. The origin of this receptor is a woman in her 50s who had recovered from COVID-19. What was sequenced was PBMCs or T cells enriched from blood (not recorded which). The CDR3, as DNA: TGCAGTGCTAGTATGCGGGGGGGGAGCACAGATACGCAGTATTTT. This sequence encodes CSASMRGGSTDTQYF.